What follows are 30 T cell receptor beta chains derived from one specimen sequenced in a study of shared clonotypes between healthy human individuals. TCRdb's table, derived via immunoSEQ multiplex PCR, lists solely in-frame clones and lacks some. The table records more than 2,000,000 clones, more than 85% of them present only once. The sequenced sample was naive CD4+ T cells from PBMCs. Subset indicated: CD45RA+ positively selected. The receptors were gathered from a man aged 18 to 30 in good health. Some clones in this sample may be carry-over from other donors' samples.

Worth noting for this clone: This sample also contains other DNA sequences that code for the same CDR3. The chain has TRBV11-3 and TRBJ2-3; D is unclear. V gave up 1 base and J gave up 4 bases, with 6 bases separating them. CDR1 SGHNT and CDR2 YENEEA come from the germline V gene. The CDR3 totals 13 residues. The chain's CDR3 is CASSLVGPDTQYF. The CDR3 DNA reads as TGTGCCAGCAGCTTAGTGGGCCCAGATACGCAGTATTTT.

The genes are TRBV6-1 and TRBJ2-7; D unclear. The germline V gene has CDR1 MNHNS and CDR2 SASEGT. This CDR3 contains 12 residues. Trimming cost V 6 bases and J 4 bases, with 10 bases left between them. The CDR3 coding sequence is TGTGCCAGCAGGACTGCGCGGTACGAGCAGTACTTC. Encoded protein: CASRTARYEQYF.

Only one count was recorded for this clone. Its ends do not fully match the called genes, so a read error is possible. The V call is TRBV15, the J call TRBJ1-1; D unresolved. This CDR3 region has 13 residues. CDR1 and CDR2 (germline): LNHNV, YYDKDF (reference sequence). The CDR3 loop is CATSRDMSLAGLF. CDR3 bases: TGTGCCACCAGCAGAGATATGAGTCTGGCTGGACTCTTT.

The CDR3 sequence: CASSIFSRLEQFF. CDR3 nucleotides: TGTGCCAGCAGCATATTTAGTAGGCTTGAGCAGTTCTTC. This chain uses TRBV5-4 with TRBJ2-1; D call uncertain. This CDR3 has 13 amino acids. V was trimmed by 4 bases and J by 9 bases, leaving 14 bases between them. Per germline, CDR1 SGHNT and CDR2 YYREEE (reference sequence).

V usage is TRBV28 and J usage is TRBJ1-1, with 10 bases identical to TRBD1. The ends lost 7 bases at V and 10 bases at J; junction bases unmatched: 3. Germline V gene lookup returns CDR1 MDHEN and CDR2 SYDVKM. This CDR3 contains 11 residues. The CDR3, as DNA: TGTGCCAGCAAGACAGGGGGCTCAGCTTTCTTT. Translation gives CASKTGGSAFF.

The CDR3 nucleotides read TGTGCCAGCAGCCTCCGGACGGCCGGCACCGGGGAGCTGTTTTTT. This encodes CASSLRTAGTGELFF. The chain recombines TRBV28 with TRBJ2-2; D gene ambiguous. V was shortened by 6 bases and J by 4 bases, with 15 bases between the two germline ends. CDR3 length: 15 amino acids. Per germline, CDR1 MDHEN and CDR2 SYDVKM.

The chain uses TRBV7-7 and TRBJ2-3, with unresolved D. The CDR3 totals 12 residues. Germline loops: CDR1 SSHAT, CDR2 FNYEAQ (reference sequence). Trimming took off 6 bases at V and 4 bases at J, with 8 bases between the two ends. In DNA form, the CDR3 reads TGTGCCAGCAGTAATGGCGCAGATACGCAGTATTTT. Its translation: CASSNGADTQYF.

The chain joins TRBV7-8 to TRBJ1-2, with D unclear. V was pared by 5 bases and J by 4 bases, with 14 bases between. The CDR3 is 14 residues long. Germline CDR1 and CDR2: SGHVS and FQNEAQ. CDR3 coding DNA: TGTGCCAGCAGCCCCTATCGGACTGCCTATGGCTACACCTTC. It specifies CASSPYRTAYGYTF.

The chain's CDR3 is CASSKANRKTGAGQPQHF. The CDR3, as DNA: TGTGCCAGCAGCAAAGCGAACAGGAAGACAGGGGCCGGTCAGCCCCAGCATTTT. The chain employs TRBV21-1 and TRBJ1-5; the table's D gene call, TRBD1, was not cross checked with the DNA. TRBV21-1 is termed a pseudogene. The CDR3 is 18 amino acids.

This clone was seen a few times. This specimen includes other DNA sequences encoding the same CDR3. The DNA of the CDR3 is TGCGCCAGCAGCTTGGTACAGGGGGACACCGGGGAGCTGTTTTTT. Its translation: CASSLVQGDTGELFF. This chain connects TRBV5-1 to TRBJ2-2, with 8 bases fitting TRBD1. Germline lookup yields CDR1 SGHRS and CDR2 YFSETQ. This CDR3 comprises 15 residues. The ends lost 0 bases at V and 3 bases at J; junction bases unmatched: 1.

This chain uses TRBV18 with TRBJ2-7; the match to TRBD2 covers 8 bases. Per germline, CDR1 KGHSH and CDR2 LQKENI. Losses at the gene ends were 2 bases for V and 2 bases for J; bases not matched to a gene: 11. This CDR3 is built from 17 residues. CDR3 residues: CASSPYRDSGTPYEQYF. DNA of the CDR3: TGTGCCAGCTCACCATATCGGGATAGCGGGACGCCCTACGAGCAGTACTTC.

The chain employs TRBV6-1 and TRBJ2-1; D remains unclear. Trimming removed 5 bases at V and 4 bases at J, with 6 bases between. The CDR3 is 12 residues long. Germline assignment: CDR1 MNHNS and CDR2 SASEGT. The CDR3 region has the DNA TGTGCCAGCAGTCCCAGGTACAATGAGCAGTTCTTC. This translates into CASSPRYNEQFF.

This clone was picked up one time. V usage is TRBV18 and J usage is TRBJ1-2; D is unclear. Per the germline V gene, CDR1 is KGHSH and CDR2 is LQKENI. The CDR3 runs to 14 residues. V was shortened by 2 bases and J by 0 bases, with 7 bases between the two germline ends. The CDR3 loop reads CASSPTYSNYGYTF. The CDR3 DNA is TGTGCCAGCTCACCAACATACTCTAACTATGGCTACACCTTC.

Here the CDR3 DNA reads TGTGCCAGCATTCGGGACAGCCCTGAAGCTTTCTTT. It translates to CASIRDSPEAFF. The V call is TRBV28, the J call TRBJ1-1, with 7 bases that match TRBD1. The ends lost 7 bases at V and 6 bases at J; junction bases unmatched: 5. Germline V gene lookup returns CDR1 MDHEN and CDR2 SYDVKM. This CDR3 comprises 12 residues. Combining the CDR3 with reference TRBV28 and TRBJ1-1 gives the whole variable domain DVKVTQSSRYLVKRTGEKVFLECVQDMDHENMFWYRQDPGLGLRLIYFSYDVKMKEKGDIPEGYSVSREKKERFSLILESASTNQTSMYLCASIRDSPEAFFGQGTRLTVV.

The V gene is TRBV19, the J gene TRBJ2-7; D is possibly TRBD2 (5 bases). CDR1 and CDR2 (germline): LNHDA, SQIVND (reference sequence). The CDR3 is 14 amino acids. Trimming stripped 3 bases from V and 0 bases from J, with 9 bases between. The CDR3 loop is CASSIGLYSYEQYF. CDR3 DNA: TGTGCCAGTAGTATCGGACTCTACTCCTACGAGCAGTACTTC.

The chain joins TRBV29-1 to TRBJ1-1; 7 bases are shared with TRBD1. V lost 5 bases to trimming and J lost 2 bases; unmatched junction nucleotides: 14. The CDR3 extends over 16 amino acids. The germline CDR1 and CDR2 sequences are SQVTM and ANQGSEA. This CDR3 reads CSVFGLRGLGNTEAFF. CDR3 nucleotides: TGCAGCGTTTTCGGTTTGAGGGGGCTTGGAAACACTGAAGCTTTCTTT.

This clone has just one count. J is TRBJ1-1 and V is TRBV7-9; 11 nucleotides line up with TRBD1. Unmatched junction bases numbered 7, after V lost 5 bases and J lost 5 bases. The germline V gene encodes CDR1 SEHNR and CDR2 FQNEAQ (reference sequence). CDR3 length: 15 amino acids. In DNA form, the CDR3 reads TGTGCCAGCAGCCCACCGGGACAGGGGGTGACTGAAGCTTTCTTT. Protein sequence: CASSPPGQGVTEAFF.

The chain is built from TRBV5-1 and TRBJ2-7; D perhaps matches TRBD1 (6 bases). The CDR3 has 15 amino acids. CDR1 and CDR2 from the germline V gene are SGHRS and YFSETQ. V was cut by 4 bases and J by 5 bases, with 19 bases left in between. The CDR3 region is CASSPQGRGGDEQYF. For the CDR3, the DNA is TGCGCCAGCAGCCCCCAAGGCAGGGGTGGCGACGAGCAGTACTTC.

This sequence joins TRBV5-1 and TRBJ2-1; D may match TRBD1 or TRBD2 (5 bases each). Trimming shortened V by 2 bases and J by 0 bases, and 9 bases separated the two germline ends. This CDR3 comprises 15 residues. CDR1 and CDR2 (germline): SGHRS, YFSETQ. The CDR3 region is CASSLADNSYNEQFF. The DNA for the CDR3 is TGCGCCAGCAGCTTAGCGGACAACTCCTACAATGAGCAGTTCTTC.

V usage is TRBV9 and J usage is TRBJ2-7; 9 nucleotides align to TRBD1. There are 16 residues in the CDR3. The junction had 12 bases not matched to a gene; V was cut back by 4 bases and J by 4 bases. From germline, CDR1 is SGDLS and CDR2 YYNGEE. CDR3 sequence: CASSPGGTGPPYEQYF. The CDR3 DNA sequence: TGTGCCAGCAGCCCGGGCGGGACAGGGCCTCCTTACGAGCAGTACTTC. The full variable domain, completed using reference TRBV9 and TRBJ2-7, is DSGVTQTPKHLITATGQRVTLRCSPRSGDLSVYWYQQSLDQGLQFLIQYYNGEERAKGNILERFSAQQFPDLHSELNLSSLELGDSALYFCASSPGGTGPPYEQYFGPGTRLTVT.

The gene calls are TRBV30 and TRBJ1-3; unclear D gene. CDR1 and CDR2 from the germline V gene are GTSNPN and SVGIG (reference sequence). V was pared by 0 bases and J by 1 base, with 7 bases between. The CDR3 spans 14 residues. CDR3 bases: TGTGCCTGGAGTGTGCAAGGGTCTGGAAACACCATATATTTT. Translated: CAWSVQGSGNTIYF.

Notes on this clone: The junction differs from germline at one of its ends, possibly a read error. Other DNA sequences within the sample encode an identical CDR3. The chain employs TRBV7-3 and TRBJ2-1, with a weak D call TRBD1 (5 bases). This CDR3 contains 15 residues. Germline V lookup: CDR1 SGHTA, CDR2 FQGTGA. The CDR3, as DNA: TGTGCCAGCAGCCTAACAGGAAGCTCCTACAATGAGCAGTTCTTC. Translation: CASSLTGSSYNEQFF.

J is TRBJ2-4 and V is TRBV28; D is possibly TRBD2 (5 bases). Trimming took off 1 base at V and 2 bases at J, with 15 bases between the two ends. Per germline, CDR1 MDHEN and CDR2 SYDVKM. This CDR3 is 17 amino acids long. CDR3: CASSLSQLTGSKNIQYF. The CDR3 DNA follows: TGTGCCAGCAGTTTATCTCAGCTTACGGGGTCCAAAAACATTCAGTACTTC.

The J gene is TRBJ2-2, the V gene TRBV6-6; D is undetermined. The CDR3 has 12 residues. The germline V gene encodes CDR1 MNHNY and CDR2 SVGAGI (reference sequence). V lost 2 bases and J lost 6, with 4 bases in between. Written as DNA, the CDR3 is TGTGCCAGCAGTTACGAAGCCGGGGAGCTGTTTTTT. Protein product: CASSYEAGELFF.

V and J are TRBV4-1 and TRBJ2-7; weak D call: TRBD1 (6 bases). The CDR3 is 14 residues long. With 4 bases removed from V and 5 bases from J, the gap between germline ends came to 15 bases. Germline V lookup: CDR1 MGHRA, CDR2 YSYEKL. In DNA, the CDR3 is TGCGCCAGCAGCCTCCAGGGGAATCGGGACGAGCAGTACTTC. This codes for CASSLQGNRDEQYF.

Written as DNA, the CDR3 is TGTGCCAGCAGGTTGCAGCGGGACTACAATGAGCAGTTCTTC. This encodes CASRLQRDYNEQFF. The chain uses TRBV6-1 and TRBJ2-1; TRBD2 matches at 7 bases. The germline V gene encodes CDR1 MNHNS and CDR2 SASEGT. The trim removed 6 bases at V and 3 bases at J, leaving 5 bases unmatched. This CDR3 spans 14 amino acids.

The chain is built from TRBV11-3 and TRBJ2-1; the match to TRBD2 covers 15 bases. The J segment lost 6 bases and the V segment lost 5 bases, leaving 11 bases of the junction unmatched. The CDR3 covers 18 residues. Germline V gene sequence: CDR1 SGHNT, CDR2 YENEEA. The CDR3 here is CASSRGTSGRTVGNEQFF. DNA for the CDR3: TGTGCCAGCAGCCGGGGGACTAGCGGGAGGACGGTGGGCAATGAGCAGTTCTTC.

The chain joins TRBV5-1 to TRBJ2-2; TRBD2 matches at 11 bases. Germline V gives CDR1 SGHRS, CDR2 YFSETQ. After removal of 4 bases from V and 5 bases from J, the junction contained 4 bases not matched to a gene. This CDR3 is built from 15 residues. This CDR3 reads CASSAGLAATGELFF. The CDR3 region has the DNA TGCGCCAGCAGCGCGGGACTAGCGGCTACCGGGGAGCTGTTTTTT.

V usage is TRBV7-2 and J usage is TRBJ2-7; TRBD1 is a possible D gene (5 bases). CDR3 size: 15 residues. CDR1 is SGHTA and CDR2 is FQGNSA in the germline V gene. The V end lost 5 bases, the J end lost 5 bases, and 19 bases lay between the germline ends. For the CDR3, the DNA is TGTGCCAGCAGCCTACAGACGTCCAGGGTCCACGAGCAGTACTTC. It encodes CASSLQTSRVHEQYF.

The rearrangement uses TRBV28 and TRBJ2-7; no firm D call. Trimming took 3 bases from V and 3 from J, leaving 9 bases between them. Germline V gene lookup returns CDR1 MDHEN and CDR2 SYDVKM. There are 13 residues in the CDR3. The CDR3 DNA sequence: TGTGCCAGCAGTTTTGGGCTTATCTACGAGCAGTACTTC. Amino acid sequence: CASSFGLIYEQYF.